The entry below describes one T cell receptor (beta chain). The table came from immunoSEQ multiplex PCR; TCRdb's copy has only in-frame clones and leaves some out. The data contain about 54,000 clones, about 89% of them singletons. These data come from a study of OX40 agonist ivuxolimab in advanced cancers. About the research overall: Anti-PD-1, anti-PD-L1 or anti-CTLA-4 therapy given earlier was allowed, and around 40% had some.

The germline CDR1 and CDR2 sequences are SGHKS and YYEKEE (reference sequence). There are 14 residues in the CDR3. V lost 4 bases and J 3 bases, leaving 10 bases between the germline ends. This chain connects TRBV5-5 to TRBJ1-4; D is unresolved. Here the sequenced sample was CD4+ or CD8+ T cells sorted from blood, taken in a trial of the OX40 agonist ivuxolimab. This receptor was taken from an adult with an advanced solid tumor such as melanoma, head and neck, liver or kidney cancer. CDR3 sequence: CASSPAIANEKLFF. The CDR3 region has the DNA TGTGCCAGCAGCCCGGCGATAGCTAATGAAAAACTGTTTTTT.